A selection of T cell receptor beta chains follows, all from one sample in a study of blood T cells in healthy people across ages. TCRdb recomputed calls from the 5' RACE reads with MiXCR, one row per CDR3 protein. The sample yields under 1,100,000 distinct CDR3 sequences, around 25% seen once. These data were also reused for a study on T cells of mothers and their children.

Sequencing was carried out using blood. The receptors stem from a girl aged 2 to 10 in good health. CDR3s include the opening cysteine and the closing phenylalanine or tryptophan. The D gene is left open where the match is weak. Rows may omit the clone size; those that give it use once, few, many or a size class.

d_call	v_call	clone_size	j_call	cdr3_nt	cdr3_aa
-	TRBV10-3	-	TRBJ2-4	TGTGCCATCAGTGAAGAGGGAGCCAAAAACATTCAGTACTTC	CAISEEGAKNIQYF
TRBD2	TRBV13	few	TRBJ2-2	TGTGCCAGCAGTCCGACAGCGGGAACCGGGGAGCTGTTTTTT	CASSPTAGTGELFF
-	TRBV7-2	-	TRBJ2-2	TGTGCCAGCAGCCAGCCTCGGGCCCCAATGGACACCGGGGAGCTGTTTTTT	CASSQPRAPMDTGELFF
-	TRBV3-1	-	TRBJ2-7	TGTGCCAGCAGGAGCGACCTATACGCTGTCGAGCAGTACTTC	CASRSDLYAVEQYF
-	TRBV7-2	-	TRBJ2-7	TGTGCCAGCAGCTTGACAGGTCTTTCCTACGAGCAGTACTTC	CASSLTGLSYEQYF
-	TRBV5-1	few	TRBJ2-1	TGCGCCAGCAGCTTGCTAGGGGACAATGAGCAGTTCTTC	CASSLLGDNEQFF
TRBD1	TRBV12-3/TRBV12-4	-	TRBJ1-4	TGTGCCAGCAGTTACAACAGGGGTAATGAAAAACTGTTTTTT	CASSYNRGNEKLFF
-	TRBV5-6	few	TRBJ2-7	TGTGCCAGCAGTCCTATAGGGAGCTCCTACGAGCAGTACTTC	CASSPIGSSYEQYF
-	TRBV12-3/TRBV12-4	-	TRBJ1-2	TGTGCCAGCAGTTTAGCTACCGTCTATGGCTACACCTTC	CASSLATVYGYTF
-	TRBV28	-	TRBJ1-1	TGTGCCAGCAGCCCGGTGGCGACCACTGAAGCTTTCTTT	CASSPVATTEAFF
-	TRBV7-9	-	TRBJ2-7	TGTGCCAGCAGCCGTCCGAACGGTTACGAGCAGTACTTC	CASSRPNGYEQYF
TRBD1	TRBV28	-	TRBJ1-2	TGTGCCAGCAGTGGACAGGGGGCTGACTATGGCTACACCTTC	CASSGQGADYGYTF
TRBD2	TRBV7-2	few	TRBJ2-5	TGTGCCAGCAGCCCTCGGACTAGCGGGCCCCGGTACCAAGAGACCCAGTACTTC	CASSPRTSGPRYQETQYF
-	TRBV12-3/TRBV12-4	few	TRBJ2-5	TGTGCCAGCAGTTTAGCAAGCAGGGCGGCCCAGTACTTC	CASSLASRAAQYF
-	TRBV12-3/TRBV12-4	once	TRBJ1-4	TGTGCCAGCACCCTGGAGGGGTTCGGTGAAAAACTGTTTTTT	CASTLEGFGEKLFF
TRBD1	TRBV10-3	few	TRBJ1-2	TGTGCCATCAGTGAGTCATCTGACAGGGGGACCTATGGCTACACCTTC	CAISESSDRGTYGYTF
-	TRBV4-1	-	TRBJ1-4	TGCGCCAGCAGCCAAGATTTGAGCCCAACTAATGAAAAACTGTTTTTT	CASSQDLSPTNEKLFF
-	TRBV7-9	few	TRBJ2-1	TGTGCCAGCAGCCGGATCCGATCTAGCTCCTACAATGAGCAGTTCTTC	CASSRIRSSSYNEQFF
-	TRBV27	-	TRBJ1-2	TGTGCCAGCAGTTCTCAGGCTAACTATGGCTACACCTTC	CASSSQANYGYTF
TRBD1	TRBV28	few	TRBJ2-5	TGTGCCAGCAGTTTAGTTAGCGCCGGGACAGGGTGGGAGCAGTACTTC	CASSLVSAGTGWEQYF
TRBD1	TRBV5-1	few	TRBJ2-1	TGCGCCAGCAGCTTGGGCCAGGGGGCGACTAGAGAGCAGTTCTTC	CASSLGQGATREQFF
TRBD1	TRBV27	-	TRBJ2-1	TGTGCCAGCAGTTCCGTGGGACAGGGGAATGAGCAGTTCTTC	CASSSVGQGNEQFF
-	TRBV12-5	-	TRBJ2-7	TGTGCTAGTGGTTTGTTCGGGGAATCCGTGAACGAGCAGTACTTC	CASGLFGESVNEQYF
-	TRBV12-3/TRBV12-4	few	TRBJ2-7	TGTGCCAGCAGTTTAGCGAACAGGGCCTACGAGCAGTACTTC	CASSLANRAYEQYF
TRBD2	TRBV4-1	few	TRBJ2-7	TGCGCCAGCAGCCAAGAGCCGGCTAGCGGCACCTACGAGCAGTACTTC	CASSQEPASGTYEQYF
-	TRBV18	few	TRBJ1-1	TGTGCCAGCTCACCGGAGACAGGCTCTATTCCTGGGGCTTTCTTT	CASSPETGSIPGAFF
TRBD1	TRBV20-1	-	TRBJ2-1	TGCAGTGCTAGACTCACAGGGGACGACTCATACAATGAGCAGTTCTTC	CSARLTGDDSYNEQFF
-	TRBV19	few	TRBJ2-7	TGTGCCAGTAGTCCCACCGGCGGGACGGCCCTCTACGAGCAGTACTTC	CASSPTGGTALYEQYF
TRBD1	TRBV6-1	few	TRBJ2-7	TGTGCCAGCAGTGAAATCCCGGAGAGGGGGCGATACGAGCAGTACTTC	CASSEIPERGRYEQYF
-	TRBV29-1	-	TRBJ2-7	TGCAGCGTCACAGGGGAGCTAGGGGACTCGAATCCCTACGAGCAGTACTTC	CSVTGELGDSNPYEQYF
-	TRBV27	-	TRBJ1-2	TGTGCCAGCAGATTTACACGGTCAACAGGAGGTAATGGCTACACCTTC	CASRFTRSTGGNGYTF
TRBD2	TRBV27	few	TRBJ2-4	TGTGCCAGCAGTTTATCCGCGGGAGGCATTCAGTACTTC	CASSLSAGGIQYF
-	TRBV2	few	TRBJ2-7	TGTGCCAGCAGTGAACCAATGAAGGACTACGAGCAGTACTTC	CASSEPMKDYEQYF
TRBD2	TRBV6-6	-	TRBJ2-5	TGTGCCAGCAGTTTATCTAGCGGGGGGGCCAGACAGGAGACCCAGTACTTC	CASSLSSGGARQETQYF
-	TRBV7-2	few	TRBJ1-5	TGTGCCAGCAGCTTAGTCAGGGCACTCAATCAGCCCCAGCATTTT	CASSLVRALNQPQHF
-	TRBV7-2	-	TRBJ1-6	TGTGCCAGCAGCTTTAGTATGGGTGGGAATTCACCCCTCCACTTT	CASSFSMGGNSPLHF
-	TRBV4-1	few	TRBJ2-1	TGCGCCAGCAGCCAGGCCGTGAGGGTCGTGGGCCCGGGCAATGAGCAGTTCTTC	CASSQAVRVVGPGNEQFF
-	TRBV5-4	-	TRBJ1-1	TGTGCCAGCAGCCCTTCCGGGACAAGGAACACTGAAGCTTTCTTT	CASSPSGTRNTEAFF
-	TRBV3-1	-	TRBJ1-4	TGTGCCAGCAGCCAAATGAGTTCTAATGAAAAACTGTTTTTT	CASSQMSSNEKLFF
-	TRBV24-1	-	TRBJ2-7	TGTGCCACCATGGGGTCAGGGCGTAGCGAGCAGTACTTC	CATMGSGRSEQYF
TRBD1	TRBV7-9	-	TRBJ1-2	TGTGCCAGCAGCGTCAGGGGGCTGCTCGGTTATGGCTACACCTTC	CASSVRGLLGYGYTF
-	TRBV7-9	-	TRBJ2-7	TGTGCCAGCAGCTCAAAGGCACCCTCCTACGAGCAGTACTTC	CASSSKAPSYEQYF
TRBD1	TRBV6-5	-	TRBJ1-3	TGTGCCAGCACCCCCGGACAGGGGGTCGGAAACACCATATATTTT	CASTPGQGVGNTIYF
TRBD2	TRBV6-1	few	TRBJ2-1	TGTGCCAGCAGTGTAACTAGCGGGAGGGGTGGGGAGCAGTTCTTC	CASSVTSGRGGEQFF
-	TRBV4-3	-	TRBJ2-1	TGCGCCAGCAGCCAAGGGTATGAGCGGTTCTTC	CASSQGYERFF
TRBD2	TRBV28	-	TRBJ2-3	TGTGCCAGCAGTTTGCCGGGACTAGAGGCAGATACGCAGTATTTT	CASSLPGLEADTQYF
-	TRBV29-1	few	TRBJ2-5	TGCAGCGTTGAAGGGGCCACCCAAGAGACCCAGTACTTC	CSVEGATQETQYF
-	TRBV20-1	few	TRBJ1-2	TGCAGTGCTAGCCGTCCGGAGGGGCCTAACTATGGCTACACCTTC	CSASRPEGPNYGYTF
-	TRBV27	few	TRBJ1-1	TGTGCCAGCAGTTCGTTTTGGGGGGCTTTCTTT	CASSSFWGAFF
TRBD1	TRBV24-1	few	TRBJ1-1	TGTGCCACCAGCGGACAGGGTGGACGGCAGACTGAAGCTTTCTTT	CATSGQGGRQTEAFF
-	TRBV27	-	TRBJ2-6	TGTGCCAGCAGTTTAGTCGACTCTGGGGCCAACGTCCTGACTTTC	CASSLVDSGANVLTF
-	TRBV13	-	TRBJ1-6	TGTGCCAGCAGCTTAGATGCGGGAACCCTCCACTTT	CASSLDAGTLHF
-	TRBV6-1	few	TRBJ1-4	TGTGCCAGCAGCGATACGGGGAACCATAATGAAAAACTGTTTTTT	CASSDTGNHNEKLFF
-	TRBV5-5	-	TRBJ1-1	TGTGCCAGCAGCTTTTATGATGGCACTGAAGCTTTCTTT	CASSFYDGTEAFF
-	TRBV2	few	TRBJ1-1	TGTGCCAGCAGTGATGGGGGGGAAGACACTGAAGCTTTCTTT	CASSDGGEDTEAFF